This T cell receptor beta chain is drawn from a study of beta chain features in type 1 diabetes. In its sample, this clone was seen a few times. Its antigen remains unidentified. Notes on the study in general: Unsettled here was the matter of whether HLA type influences TCRB rearrangement.

Expressed TCRB transcripts were sequenced, since all the RNA that had been isolated was reverse transcribed. Profiling relied on immunoSEQ multiplex PCR, and the TCRdb table lists in-frame clones only, not all of them. Of about 200,000 clones in the sample, about 11% were seen once. Trimming cost V 2 bases and J 7 bases, with 12 bases left between them. CDR1 LGHNA and CDR2 YNFKEQ come from the germline V gene. The CDR3 is 13 amino acids. The chain couples TRBV4-2 to TRBJ2-7; D is uncertain. The sample comprised central memory CD4+ T cells from blood. This clonotype was obtained from a man between 18 and 35 years old in good health. Written as DNA, the CDR3 is TGTGCCAGCAGCCAACCCCTCCGACGTGAGCAGTACTTC. Translated: CASSQPLRREQYF.